This T cell receptor (beta chain) was obtained from a study of blood T cells in healthy people across ages. Notes on the study in general: Long-lived donors exceeded aged donors in naive CD4+ cells and diversity.

Next came a second PCR, run for roughly 7 to 12 cycles, which used a sample-barcoded 5' primer along with a J-beta primer mix. From the 5' RACE reads, TCRdb called clonotypes with MiXCR, one entry per CDR3 protein. The table records some 900,000 distinct CDR3 sequences, under 35% of them present only once. With respect to this clonotype: The antigen is unknown.

The CDR3 runs 15 residues. V was clipped by 1 base and J by 4 bases; unmatched bases: 2. Per the germline V gene, CDR1 is LNHNV and CDR2 is YYDKDF (reference sequence). Sequenced sample: blood. The receptor's source is a woman aged 80 or over in good health. The chain joins TRBV15 to TRBJ2-1, with 9 bases matching TRBD2. CDR3 region: CATSRGTSDYNEQFF. The CDR3 coding sequence is TGTGCCACCAGCAGAGGGACTAGCGATTACAATGAGCAGTTCTTC.